Detailed here is one T cell receptor beta chain. No antigen is known for it. These data belong to a study of Tregs in tolerant kidney transplant recipients. Findings of the study overall: This study did not directly address biological reproducibility.

The CDR3 has 16 residues. The V segment lost 2 bases and the J segment 4 bases; nucleotides outside the gene matches: 10. CDR1 is SNHLY, CDR2 FYNNEI, per germline. Unstimulated regulatory T cells (CD4+CD25+CD127-), CD4+CD25- non-regulatory cells, CD4 and CD8 cells were FACS-sorted from thawed PBMCs. Method: immunoSEQ multiplex PCR; TCRdb's copy keeps in-frame clones and lacks some. The data hold about 77,000 clones, with 95% to 98% observed a single time. The V and J genes are TRBV2 and TRBJ2-7; 8 positions match TRBD2. This TCR derives from a human donor who received a combined kidney and bone marrow transplant. Sequencing used CD4+ T cells from blood, obtained before the transplant. CDR3 DNA: TGTGCCAGCAGTGAAAGGAGTGGAGGACTAGCTTACGAGCAGTACTTC. Encoded protein: CASSERSGGLAYEQYF. Complete variable domain (other parts from reference TRBV2 and TRBJ2-7): EPEVTQTPSHQVTQMGQEVILRCVPISNHLYFYWYRQILGQKVEFLVSFYNNEISEKSEIFDDQFSVERPDGSNFTLKIRSTKLEDSAMYFCASSERSGGLAYEQYFGPGTRLTVT.